These T cell receptor beta chains were read from a single sample in a study of blood T cell repertoires in COVID-19. Clones were sequenced by immunoSEQ multiplex PCR, and TCRdb holds only the in-frame ones, with some missing. The sample has 50,000 to 75,000 clones, over 60% seen once. Sequenced sample: peripheral blood. The receptor set was obtained from a human donor in a cohort sampled during active COVID-19. The CDR3 runs from the conserved cysteine through the conserved F or W. Clone size, where shown, is once, few, many, or a class for clones that have expanded.

clone_size	v_call	j_call	cdr3_aa
NA	TRBV21-1	TRBJ1-5	CASSHRGVIQPQHF
few	TRBV2	TRBJ2-3	CASSEEAGPDTQYF
NA	TRBV7-2	TRBJ1-1	CASSLSVQDTEAFF
NA	TRBV4-1	TRBJ1-6	CASSHGPGQGNSPLHF
NA	TRBV9	TRBJ2-1	CASSVGGTGGGSYNEQFF
few	TRBV5-6	TRBJ1-3	CASSLYQAGGNTIYF
NA	TRBV7-2	TRBJ1-1	CASSKTGTELAEAFF
NA	TRBV2	TRBJ2-1	CASRERWLAGVRFF
NA	TRBV24-1	TRBJ2-3	CATSGGGQGTDTQYF
NA	TRBV7-2	TRBJ1-4	CASSLGETGSWTNEKLFF
NA	TRBV6-4	TRBJ2-5	CASSEQGGMGETQYF
NA	TRBV19	TRBJ2-2	CASSISGANTGELFF
NA	TRBV5-1	TRBJ1-1	CASSSDRFAEAFF
NA	TRBV19	TRBJ2-1	CASNRDREGEQFF
NA	TRBV18	TRBJ1-2	CASSPGPNYGYTF
NA	TRBV2	TRBJ2-1	CASKGFEQFF
NA	TRBV19	TRBJ1-6	CASSSRTGGYNSPLHF
NA	TRBV5-4	TRBJ2-5	CASSLEGLQETQYF
NA	TRBV27	TRBJ2-7	CASSATGFDYEQYF
few	TRBV7-9	TRBJ1-3	CASSLVGGSGNTIYF
NA	TRBV7-2	TRBJ2-2	CASSLTGVGTGELFF
once	TRBV19	TRBJ1-6	CASSLQGNSPLHF
NA	TRBV30	TRBJ1-4	CAWRAQGGANEKLFF
NA	TRBV5-4	TRBJ1-1	CASSAGTAKMNTEAFF
few	TRBV27	TRBJ2-1	CASSSQFEQFF
few	TRBV14	TRBJ2-3	CASSPRSRGDTQYF
NA	TRBV3-1/TRBV3-2	TRBJ1-3	CASSQDWGQSGNTIYF
NA	TRBV6-5	TRBJ2-7	CASSYLGGYEQYF
NA	TRBV28	TRBJ2-4	CASSLGGGAAKNIQYF
NA	TRBV12-3/TRBV12-4	TRBJ1-4	CASRKQEMKKLFF
NA	TRBV2	TRBJ2-3	CASRQNVGADTQYF
NA	TRBV7-9	TRBJ1-4	CASSLEQTSQREKLFF
NA	TRBV5-1	TRBJ2-1	CASRHVYRTDRDEQFF
once	TRBV4-2	TRBJ1-5	CASSRELNQPQHF
few	TRBV5-1	TRBJ1-2	CASSQRQGGNYGYTF
NA	TRBV5-4	TRBJ2-2	CASSSDSYTGELFF
few	TRBV5-6	TRBJ2-1	CASSLGQSYNEQFF
once	TRBV2	TRBJ1-2	CASSASQGTVYGYTF
NA	TRBV30	TRBJ1-4	CAWSVRQNEKLFF
NA	TRBV7-8	TRBJ1-4	CASRRGSTNEKLFF
NA	TRBV9	TRBJ2-5	CASSVPGAGETQYF
NA	TRBV9	TRBJ1-2	CASSVELRTGVNGYTF
NA	TRBV12-3/TRBV12-4	TRBJ1-2	CASSFDRVYGYTF
NA	TRBV24-1	TRBJ2-3	CATSGLDALTDTQYF
NA	TRBV20-1	TRBJ1-3	CSASPGISSGNTIYF
few	TRBV5-6	TRBJ1-1	CASSLQGNLVNTEAFF
few	TRBV4-1	TRBJ1-1	CASSQELNQGVFF
NA	TRBV6-6	TRBJ1-2	CASTLRGEHGYTF
NA	TRBV7-9	TRBJ1-5	CASSLSGQPSQPQHF
NA	TRBV7-9	TRBJ2-3	CASRFRADTQYF
NA	TRBV19	TRBJ1-2	CASSLVRRGTGGGYTF
NA	TRBV5-1	TRBJ2-7	CASSYTRGGVHEQYF
NA	TRBV6-6	TRBJ2-5	CASRSSGGAQETQYF
NA	TRBV5-1	TRBJ2-7	CASRPGQQTGEQYF
NA	TRBV11-2	TRBJ1-3	CASSLDLIPAAGGTGNTIYF
NA	TRBV30	TRBJ1-2	CAWSVLLGYGYTF
few	TRBV7-9	TRBJ1-5	CASSLRGGSQHF